The rows below give T cell receptor beta chains drawn from one sample of a study of T cell responses to AZD1222 COVID-19 vaccine. This table comes from immunoSEQ multiplex PCR, and its TCRdb copy is limited to in-frame clones, with some not included. The table records 99,000 or so clones, 85% to 90% of them present only once. The sample here was peripheral blood, taken on day 0 of AZD1222 vaccination. Every receptor here comes from an adult in good health. Each CDR3 is given with its conserved first and last residue. A D gene is named only where the DNA matches it firmly. Clone size is stated in some rows and not others, as once, few, many or a class when expanded.

TRBV6-5	TRBJ1-4	-	-	TGTGCCAGCTGCGAGTTGTCAGGGACTAATGAAAAACTGTTTTTT	CASCELSGTNEKLFF
TRBV18	TRBJ1-2	-	TRBD1	TGTGCCAGCTCACCGTTCCCGGGACAGGGGGCGCAAAGTTCGTCTACCTTC	CASSPFPGQGAQSSSTF
TRBV7-2	TRBJ1-3	-	-	TGTGCCAGCAGCTTACAAAACTCTGGAAACACCATATATTTT	CASSLQNSGNTIYF
TRBV27	TRBJ2-2	-	-	TGTGCCAGCAGTTTATTTGGTAGCGGCAACACCGGGGAGCTGTTTTTT	CASSLFGSGNTGELFF
TRBV5-6	TRBJ2-6	-	-	TGTGCCAGCAGCCCACAGGGCTCTGGGGCCAACGTCCTGACTTTC	CASSPQGSGANVLTF
TRBV7-6	TRBJ2-5	-	-	TGTGCCTGTCGAATGGCCGGGGAGACCCAGTACTTC	CACRMAGETQYF
TRBV3-1/TRBV3-2	TRBJ2-7	-	-	TGTGCCAGCAGCCAAGCGGGCACCCCCTACGAGCAGTACTTC	CASSQAGTPYEQYF
TRBV27	TRBJ2-7	-	TRBD2	TGTGCCAGCAGCCCCATCCCCGGACTAGCGGGAGTGGGGACCTACGAGCAGTACTTC	CASSPIPGLAGVGTYEQYF
TRBV28	TRBJ2-1	-	-	TGTGCCAGTGCCCGACGCTTCAATGAGCAGTTCTTC	CASARRFNEQFF
TRBV5-1	TRBJ1-1	-	TRBD1	TGCGCCAGCAGCCCGGGACAGAAAGGAGTGGAAGCTTTCTTT	CASSPGQKGVEAFF
TRBV3-1/TRBV3-2	TRBJ2-1	-	-	TGTGCCAGCAGCCAAGACAGGAGGTACAATGAGCAGTTCTTC	CASSQDRRYNEQFF
TRBV11-3	TRBJ2-1	-	-	TGTGCCAGCAGCTCGGCTAATGAGCAGTTCTTC	CASSSANEQFF
TRBV28	TRBJ1-6	once	TRBD1	TGTGCCAGCAGTTCACCTCCCGGACAGGCGGGTAATTCACCCCTCCACTTT	CASSSPPGQAGNSPLHF
TRBV28	TRBJ1-3	-	-	TGTGCCAGCAGCCCTCCGGGCGCCAAGTCTGGAAACACCATATATTTT	CASSPPGAKSGNTIYF
TRBV18	TRBJ1-5	-	-	TGTGCCAGCTCACCACTCCCCTTGGGCAATCAGCCCCAGCATTTT	CASSPLPLGNQPQHF
TRBV7-2	TRBJ2-2	-	-	TGTGCCAGCAGCTTAGGGGCAGGCGTCACCGGGGAGCTGTTTTTT	CASSLGAGVTGELFF
TRBV4-1	TRBJ2-7	once	TRBD1	TGCGCCAGCAGCCAAGCGGGGACAGGGGCCTTCTACGAGCAGTACTTC	CASSQAGTGAFYEQYF
TRBV19	TRBJ1-5	-	-	TGTGCCAGTAGTATCGGCCTGGCCTCCAATCAGCCCCAGCATTTT	CASSIGLASNQPQHF
TRBV5-1	TRBJ2-1	-	TRBD2	TGCGCCAGCAGCTTAGGGAGCGGGGCCTCCTACAATGAGCAGTTCTTC	CASSLGSGASYNEQFF
TRBV15	TRBJ1-5	-	-	TGTGCCACCAGCAGAGAGGGTCACGGGGGCAATCAGCCCCAGCATTTT	CATSREGHGGNQPQHF
TRBV14	TRBJ1-1	-	-	TGTGCCAGCAGCCAAGAGACAGGGAACACTGAAGCTTTCTTT	CASSQETGNTEAFF
TRBV12-3/TRBV12-4	TRBJ2-1	-	-	TGTGCCAGCACCCCACAGCTCGATTGGGAGCAGTTCTTC	CASTPQLDWEQFF
TRBV19	TRBJ1-5	once	-	TGTGCCACCGTCGACGCGGACAATCAGCCCCAGCATTTT	CATVDADNQPQHF
TRBV7-7	TRBJ2-6	-	TRBD1	TGTGCTAGCAGCCAAACAGGGGTCTCTGGGGCCAACGTCCTGACTTTC	CASSQTGVSGANVLTF
TRBV5-1	TRBJ2-1	-	-	TGCGCCAGCAGCTTGGCGGGGAGCTCCTACAATGAGCAGTTCTTC	CASSLAGSSYNEQFF
TRBV7-2	TRBJ2-3	-	-	TGTGCCAGCAGCTTACCCAGCACAGATACGCAGTATTTT	CASSLPSTDTQYF
TRBV5-1	TRBJ2-2	-	TRBD1	TGCGCCAGCAGCTTGGAGGGACAGGGGGCGAACACCGGGGAGCTGTTTTTT	CASSLEGQGANTGELFF
TRBV15	TRBJ2-7	-	TRBD2	TGTGCCACCAGCAGACCAATGGGACTATCCTACGAGCAGTACTTC	CATSRPMGLSYEQYF
TRBV4-3	TRBJ2-1	-	TRBD1	TGCGCCAGCAGCCAAGGGACAGGGGTAAATGAGCAGTTCTTC	CASSQGTGVNEQFF
TRBV19	TRBJ1-1	-	-	TGTGCCAGTAGTATTCAACACCTGAACACTGAAGCTTTCTTT	CASSIQHLNTEAFF
TRBV9	TRBJ1-4	few	-	TGTGCCAGCAGCGTAGATGGAGCTATTGGTTTCTTGGAAAAACTGTTTTTT	CASSVDGAIGFLEKLFF
TRBV28	TRBJ1-5	-	-	TGTGCCAGCAGGGAAGGGGGGTCCAATCAGCCCCAGCATTTT	CASREGGSNQPQHF
TRBV5-4	TRBJ2-1	once	TRBD2	TGTGCCAGCAGCCCGGGGGCGGGAGGGTCCTACAATGAGCAGTTCTTC	CASSPGAGGSYNEQFF
TRBV19	TRBJ1-2	few	-	TGTGCCAGTAGTATAAATGGTGGTGGCGGCTACACCTTC	CASSINGGGGYTF
TRBV12-3/TRBV12-4	TRBJ1-2	-	TRBD1	TGTGCCAGCAGACCGACAGGGGACTATGGCTACACCTTC	CASRPTGDYGYTF
TRBV2	TRBJ1-1	-	-	TGTGCCAGCATGACAGACATGAACACTGAAGCTTTCTTT	CASMTDMNTEAFF
TRBV7-9	TRBJ1-4	-	-	TGTGCCAGCAGCCGAGGCCAGGGCTTGGCTAATGAAAAACTGTTTTTT	CASSRGQGLANEKLFF
TRBV28	TRBJ1-2	-	TRBD1	TGTGCCAGCAGTTCGGGACAGGGGTTTCATGGCTACACCTTC	CASSSGQGFHGYTF
TRBV20-1	TRBJ2-1	-	-	TGCAGTGCTAGCGGTAACAATGAGCAGTTCTTC	CSASGNNEQFF
TRBV4-2	TRBJ2-7	once	-	TGTGCCAGCAGCCAAGATCAAATGGGCTACGAGCAGTACTTC	CASSQDQMGYEQYF
TRBV27	TRBJ1-6	few	-	TGTGCCAGCAGTTTAGAGCCTTATTCACCCCTCCACTTT	CASSLEPYSPLHF
TRBV19	TRBJ1-4	-	-	TGTGCCAGTAGTATAGGACAACTCACCGGGGAAAAACTGTTTTTT	CASSIGQLTGEKLFF
TRBV5-1	TRBJ2-3	once	-	TGCGCCAGCAGCTTGGAGGGGACCAGCACAGATACGCAGTATTTT	CASSLEGTSTDTQYF
TRBV7-2	TRBJ2-3	-	TRBD2	TGTGCCAGCAGTAGACTTAGCGGGAGGGAATCCTATACGCAGTATTTT	CASSRLSGRESYTQYF
TRBV9	TRBJ2-3	-	-	TGTGCCAGCAGCGTAGGTGGAGCGGTGGGAGATACGCAGTATTTT	CASSVGGAVGDTQYF
TRBV9	TRBJ2-1	-	-	TGTGCCAGCAGCTCTTTGGTTCGGAGGGCCCCCTACAATGAGCAGTTCTTC	CASSSLVRRAPYNEQFF
TRBV27	TRBJ1-3	-	-	TGTGCCAGCAGGGAGTGGGGCAGGGCCTCTGGAAACACCATATATTTT	CASREWGRASGNTIYF
TRBV30	TRBJ1-1	-	TRBD1	TGTGCCTGGAGCAGGGGGTACACTGAAGCTTTCTTT	CAWSRGYTEAFF
TRBV24-1	TRBJ1-2	-	TRBD1	TGTGCCACCAGTGATTGGACAGGTTCTAACTATGGCTACACCTTC	CATSDWTGSNYGYTF
TRBV7-3	TRBJ1-2	-	-	TGTGCCAGCAGCTCCAGGTCTACAGTCTATGGCTACACCTTC	CASSSRSTVYGYTF
TRBV5-4	TRBJ2-5	-	TRBD1	TGTGCCAGCAGCCTACAGGGGGGAGAGACCCAGTACTTC	CASSLQGGETQYF
TRBV28	TRBJ1-5	-	-	TGTGCCAGCAGTCTCCAAACAGGTTTTGGCAATCAGCCCCAGCATTTT	CASSLQTGFGNQPQHF
TRBV7-2	TRBJ2-7	-	TRBD1	TGTGCCAGCAGCTTACACTTACAGGGGGGCTACGAGCAGTACTTC	CASSLHLQGGYEQYF
TRBV28	TRBJ2-7	-	TRBD1	TGTGCCAGCAGTTATTCGGGGACAGCATACGAGCAGTACTTC	CASSYSGTAYEQYF
TRBV14	TRBJ2-1	-	-	TGTGCCAGCAGCCGAGACCCATACAATGAGCAGTTCTTC	CASSRDPYNEQFF
TRBV5-1	TRBJ2-5	-	TRBD2	TGCGCCAGCAGCTTGGGGACTAGCGGGAGTGGAGAGACCCAGTACTTC	CASSLGTSGSGETQYF
TRBV6-2/TRBV6-3	TRBJ2-1	-	TRBD2	TGTGCCAGCAGCCCCGTTAGGCAGCGGGAGGGAAATGAGCAGTTCTTC	CASSPVRQREGNEQFF
TRBV10-3	TRBJ1-1	-	-	TGTGCCATCAGGCGAGGGGACACTGAAGCTTTCTTT	CAIRRGDTEAFF
TRBV2	TRBJ2-5	-	-	TGTGCCAGCAGTGATCAGGGGTTGCGGACCCAGTACTTC	CASSDQGLRTQYF
TRBV27	TRBJ2-5	-	TRBD2	TGTGCCAGCAGTTTAGGTTCTTCTAGCGGGAGAGAGACCCAGTACTTC	CASSLGSSSGRETQYF